Shown below are 5 T cell receptor beta chains from a single sample sequenced in a study of control samples from healthy donors and cancer patients. Measured with immunoSEQ multiplex PCR; TCRdb has only the in-frame clones, and not every one. The sample yields more than 95,000 clones, around nine tenths seen once. Source material: PBMCs. The receptors derive from a man aged 55 to 70 with lung cancer.

The rearrangement links TRBV24-1 to TRBJ2-3; TRBD2 aligns across 8 bases. The J segment lost 3 bases and the V segment lost 4 bases, leaving 8 bases of the junction unmatched. CDR3 length: 16 amino acids. Germline CDR1 is KGHDR and CDR2 is SFDVKD. This CDR3 reads CATSEISGAWTDTQYF. The CDR3 DNA is TGTGCCACCAGTGAGATTAGCGGGGCCTGGACAGATACGCAGTATTTT.

The chain is built from TRBV19 and TRBJ1-4; tentative D call: TRBD1 (5 bases). The V end was cut by 1 base, the J end by 3 bases, with 9 bases between. From germline, CDR1 is LNHDA and CDR2 SQIVND (reference sequence). The CDR3 consists of 15 residues. The CDR3 protein is CASSIVAGPNEKLFF. In DNA, the CDR3 is TGTGCCAGTAGTATAGTTGCAGGGCCTAATGAAAAACTGTTTTTT.

This clone was recorded only once. The germline gene is not matched at one end of the junction; a read error may be the cause. Different DNA sequences within this sample yield the same CDR3. The chain couples TRBV27 to TRBJ2-2, with 9 bases aligning to TRBD2. Germline CDR1 is MNHEY and CDR2 is SMNVEV (reference sequence). The CDR3 totals 17 residues. CDR3 in DNA: TGCCCCAGCAGTTCAGAACCGCGGGGGGGCCGGACCGGGGAGCTGTTTTTT. It is translated as CPSSSEPRGGRTGELFF.

The V gene is TRBV30, the J gene TRBJ2-1; TRBD1 might be the D (6 bases). CDR1 is GTSNPN, CDR2 SVGIG, per germline (reference sequence). The CDR3 spans 13 residues. Trimming shortened V by 7 bases and J by 4 bases, and 14 bases separated the two germline ends. CDR3 nucleotides: TGTGCCTACACAGGGCTTGTATACAATGAGCAGTTCTTC. Translation: CAYTGLVYNEQFF.

The chain is built from TRBV10-3 and TRBJ2-5; D gene uncertain. Trimming pared 5 bases from V and 2 bases from J, leaving 6 bases between. From germline, CDR1 is ENHRY and CDR2 SYGVKD. This CDR3 spans 12 amino acids. As DNA, the CDR3 is TGTGCCATCAGTTATTCTCAAGAGACCCAGTACTTC. It codes for CAISYSQETQYF.